The source of this TCR beta chain is a study of blood T cell repertoires in COVID-19. Germline CDR1 reads SGDLS; CDR2 reads YYNGEE. The CDR3 sequence is 13 residues long. V gave up 0 bases and J gave up 3 bases, with 7 bases separating them. Sequenced by immunoSEQ multiplex PCR; TCRdb stores in-frame clones only, minus some. The sample has approximately 280,000 clones, around 86% seen once. This sequence originates from a woman under 30 who had recovered from COVID-19. Sequences were obtained from PBMCs or T cells enriched from blood (not recorded which). The chain uses TRBV9 and TRBJ2-7; D not resolved. The CDR3 protein is CASSVGPNYEQYF. For the CDR3, the DNA is TGTGCCAGCAGCGTAGGGCCAAACTACGAGCAGTACTTC. The whole variable domain, remainder taken from reference TRBV9 and TRBJ2-7, is DSGVTQTPKHLITATGQRVTLRCSPRSGDLSVYWYQQSLDQGLQFLIQYYNGEERAKGNILERFSAQQFPDLHSELNLSSLELGDSALYFCASSVGPNYEQYFGPGTRLTVT.